This TCR beta chain was sequenced during a study of cytomegalovirus exposure and HLA in healthy donors. Findings of the study overall: Within a later analysis, the majority of CMV-associated TCR beta chains appeared HLA-restricted.

The study ran its PCR with 60 Vbeta and 13 Jbeta primers. The table came from immunoSEQ multiplex PCR; TCRdb's copy has only in-frame clones and leaves some out. The sample shows roughly 220,000 clones, around 64% of them seen only once. Germline V gene data show CDR1 as SGHNT and CDR2 as YENEEA. V lost 3 bases, J lost 3 bases, and 8 bases stayed unmatched. This CDR3 has 15 residues. To note about this clone: As yet, its antigen is unknown.

The chain uses TRBV11-3 and TRBJ2-7; 7 bases fit TRBD2. The TCR sequence derives from a man aged 40-49 years in good health and CMV-seropositive. The sequencing input was PBMCs. The CDR3 loop is CASSLRGKGDYEQYF. In DNA, the CDR3 is TGTGCCAGCAGCTTGCGGGGGAAGGGCGACTACGAGCAGTACTTC.